The 14 T cell receptor beta chains presented below share a single source sample, sequenced in a study of T-cell memory formation after mild COVID-19. Each CDR3 protein is one row after TCRdb ran MiXCR on the 5' RACE reads. This sample has under 300,000 distinct CDR3 sequences, with roughly a tenth found just once. Sequenced sample: PBMCs or a T cell subset sorted from them (not recorded which). The receptors derive from a man aged 18 to 29 who had mild COVID-19 (a few samples of this study predate the infection). Cell type and time point are not known.

V gene TRBV20-1 combines with J gene TRBJ2-7; D is uncertain. Looked up from germline, CDR1 is DFQATT and CDR2 is SNEGSKA (reference sequence). V lost 6 bases and J lost 2, with 14 bases in between. The length of the CDR3 is 13 residues. Written as DNA, the CDR3 is TGCAGTGCGGATAGGGCAGGCCCCTACGAGCAGTACTTC. Its protein product is CSADRAGPYEQYF.

The chain uses TRBV20-1 and TRBJ2-4; no firm D call. The CDR3 length is 14 residues. Trimming removed 1 base at V and 0 bases at J, with 7 bases between. In germline, CDR1 is DFQATT, CDR2 SNEGSKA (reference sequence). The CDR3 DNA is TGCAGTGCTAGAGGCCAACTAGCCAAAAACATTCAGTACTTC. Translated, it gives CSARGQLAKNIQYF.

A few counts support this clonotype. The V call is TRBV5-1, the J call TRBJ1-1; D is undetermined. V lost 2 bases and J 5 bases, leaving 10 bases between the germline ends. Germline CDR1 SGHRS, CDR2 YFSETQ. The length of the CDR3 is 13 residues. Written as DNA, the CDR3 is TGCGCCAGCAGCTTTCAAGCAGAAACTGAAGCTTTCTTT. Translation: CASSFQAETEAFF.

The chain joins TRBV5-1 to TRBJ2-1; unclear D gene. Trimming pared 1 base from V and 5 bases from J, leaving 7 bases between. The germline gives CDR1 SGHRS, CDR2 YFSETQ. The CDR3 covers 13 residues. DNA of the CDR3: TGCGCCAGCAGCTTGTCTCCGAACAATGAGCAGTTCTTC. It is translated as CASSLSPNNEQFF.

The V call is TRBV7-2, the J call TRBJ2-5; D ambiguous. V lost 5 bases and J 2 bases, leaving 15 bases between the germline ends. The CDR3 is made up of 15 amino acids. Germline V CDR1 and CDR2: SGHTA, FQGNSA. CDR3 region: CASSASGYWQETQYF. The CDR3 DNA reads as TGTGCCAGCAGCGCCTCTGGGTACTGGCAAGAGACCCAGTACTTC.

This clonotype came up many times. The rearrangement links TRBV25-1 to TRBJ2-5; D tentatively fits TRBD1 or TRBD2 (5 bases each). With 3 bases removed from V and 5 bases from J, the gap between germline ends came to 16 bases. The germline gives CDR1 MGHDK, CDR2 SYGVNS. The CDR3 has 15 amino acids. The CDR3 sequence: CASSEGTIGTETQYF. The CDR3, as DNA: TGTGCCAGCAGTGAGGGGACCATCGGGACGGAGACCCAGTACTTC.

CDR3: CASSPRGTEQFF. CDR3 nucleotide sequence: TGTGCCAGTAGTCCCAGGGGAACTGAGCAGTTCTTC. This chain joins TRBV19 and TRBJ2-1, with a tentative D call TRBD1 (6 bases). The germline CDR1 and CDR2 sequences are LNHDA and SQIVND (reference sequence). The CDR3 spans 12 residues. Trimming took 5 bases from V and 9 from J, leaving 11 bases between them.

This clonotype occurred many times. This chain joins TRBV7-3 and TRBJ2-3, with unresolved D. This CDR3 region has 13 residues. Germline CDR1 reads SGHTA; CDR2 reads FQGTGA. The V and J ends lost 5 bases and 3 bases respectively, with 9 bases between them. The CDR3 DNA reads as TGTGCCAGCAGCCGCGATAGGACAGATACGCAGTATTTT. It translates to CASSRDRTDTQYF.

Turning to this clonotype: A much larger clone is a single base away; this may be a read error. This rearrangement joins TRBV5-1 to TRBJ2-2, with 9 bases matching TRBD1. CDR3 length: 15 amino acids. The germline V gene has CDR1 SGHRS and CDR2 YFSETQ. The CDR3 sequence: CAISVGQGGIGELFF. CDR3 DNA: TGCGCCATCAGCGTGGGACAGGGAGGGATCGGGGAGCTGTTTTTT.

A few counts support this clonotype. The gene calls are TRBV10-2 and TRBJ1-5, with D tentatively TRBD1 (6 bases). CDR1 and CDR2 from the germline V gene are WSHSY and SAAADI. CDR3 length: 16 amino acids. V lost 3 bases, J lost 7 bases, and 19 bases lay in between. CDR3 sequence (DNA): TGCGCCAGCAGTGAACATTACGGGGGGCAAAGGCAGCCCCAGCATTTT. Its translation: CASSEHYGGQRQPQHF.

The table lists this clonotype with a few counts. The gene calls are TRBV7-6 and TRBJ2-3, with TRBD2 matching 12 bases. This CDR3 region has 15 residues. V was pared by 6 bases and J by 6 bases, with 7 bases of the junction left unmatched. Per germline, CDR1 SGHVS and CDR2 FNYEAQ. The CDR3, as DNA: TGTGCCAGCAGTTTGACTAGCGGGGGATGGGATACGCAGTATTTT. This encodes CASSLTSGGWDTQYF.

As for this clonotype: The junction departs from the called germline gene at one end, perhaps through a read error. This chain connects TRBV5-1 to TRBJ2-1, with 9 nucleotides matching TRBD1. Per the germline V gene, CDR1 is SGHRS and CDR2 is YFSETQ. The CDR3 spans 13 residues. CDR3 sequence: CACRGQGADEQFF. The CDR3 DNA reads TGCGCCTGCAGGGGACAGGGTGCGGATGAGCAGTTCTTC.

In its sample, this clonotype was seen a few times. The gene calls are TRBV27 and TRBJ2-6, with 7 positions matching TRBD1. J gave up 0 bases and V 3 bases, and 11 bases lay outside the gene matches. CDR1 and CDR2 from the germline V gene are MNHEY and SMNVEV (reference sequence). The CDR3 contains 19 residues. CDR3 sequence: CASSFKHRGTLSGANVLTF. Here the CDR3 DNA reads TGTGCCAGCAGTTTCAAACACAGGGGTACGCTCTCTGGGGCCAACGTCCTGACTTTC.

The chain joins TRBV6-2 or TRBV6-3 to TRBJ1-5; D possibly corresponds to TRBD1 (6 bases). This CDR3 has 15 amino acids. Between the trimmed V and J ends, which lost 9 bases and 0 bases, there was a span of 15 bases. Per germline, CDR1 MNHEY and CDR2 SVGEGT. CDR3 coding DNA: TGTGCCAGTGCCGATTTGGGGGCTAGCAATCAGCCCCAGCATTTT. Translation gives CASADLGASNQPQHF.